This TCR beta chain was captured by sequencing in a study of CXCR3-negative and CXCR3-positive naive CD8 T cells. Regarding the study as a whole: Hydrophobicity of TRB CDR3s was greater in CXCR3-positive naive cells than in CXCR3-negative naive cells. Within a donor, both naive subsets shared TRBV-TRBJ usage, unlike memory cells.

Germline V gene data show CDR1 as MDHEN and CDR2 as SYDVKM. This CDR3 region has 13 residues. CD45RO-CCR7+CD27+CD95- expression identified naive CD8+ T cells. As for this clonotype: What it binds is not known.

Libraries of TRB cDNA were made by 5' RACE and carried UMIs. TCRdb reprocessed the 5' RACE reads; each CDR3 protein has one entry and no DNA is given. Its table lists about 85,000 distinct CDR3 sequences. The rearrangement links TRBV28 to TRBJ2-1. The sequence derives from a human donor in good health. Some clones in this sample may be carry-over from other donors' samples. The sequencing sample was made of naive CXCR3+ CD8+ T cells from blood. The subset denotes: CD45RO-CCR7+CD27+CD95- naive CD8+ T cells expressing CXCR3 (TNR3+). The CDR3 loop reads CASSEVGNNEQFF.